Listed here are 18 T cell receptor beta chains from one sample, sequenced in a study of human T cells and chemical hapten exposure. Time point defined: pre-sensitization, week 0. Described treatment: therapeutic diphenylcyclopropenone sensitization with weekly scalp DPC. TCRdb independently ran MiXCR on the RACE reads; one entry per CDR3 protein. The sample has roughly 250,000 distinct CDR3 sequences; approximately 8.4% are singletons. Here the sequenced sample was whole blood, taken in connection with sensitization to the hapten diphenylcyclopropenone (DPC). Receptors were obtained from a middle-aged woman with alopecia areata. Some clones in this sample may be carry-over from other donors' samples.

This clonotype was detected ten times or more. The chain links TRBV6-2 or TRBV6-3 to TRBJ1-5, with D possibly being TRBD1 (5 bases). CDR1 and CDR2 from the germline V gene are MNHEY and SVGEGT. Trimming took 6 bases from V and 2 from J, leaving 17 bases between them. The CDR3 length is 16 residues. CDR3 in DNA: TGTGCCAGCAGACTCCTATTCCAGGGACGCAATCAGCCCCAGCATTTT. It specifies CASRLLFQGRNQPQHF.

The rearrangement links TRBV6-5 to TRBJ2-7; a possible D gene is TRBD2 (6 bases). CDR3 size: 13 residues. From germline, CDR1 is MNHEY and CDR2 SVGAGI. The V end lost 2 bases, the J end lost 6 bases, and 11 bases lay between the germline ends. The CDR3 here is CASSYSGSGEQYF. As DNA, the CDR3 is TGTGCCAGCAGTTACAGCGGGTCCGGCGAGCAGTACTTC.

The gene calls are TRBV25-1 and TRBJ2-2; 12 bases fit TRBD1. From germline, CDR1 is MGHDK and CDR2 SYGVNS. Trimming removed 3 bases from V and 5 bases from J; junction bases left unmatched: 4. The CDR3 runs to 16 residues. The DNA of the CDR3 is TGTGCCAGCAGTGATATGGGACAGGGGGCAACCGGGGAGCTGTTTTTT. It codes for CASSDMGQGATGELFF.

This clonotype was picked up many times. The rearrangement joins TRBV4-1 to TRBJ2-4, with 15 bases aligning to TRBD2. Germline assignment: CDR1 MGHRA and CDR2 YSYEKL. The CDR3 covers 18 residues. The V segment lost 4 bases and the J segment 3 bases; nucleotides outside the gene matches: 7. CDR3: CASSRGLAGGLGKNIQYF. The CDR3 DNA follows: TGCGCCAGCAGCCGAGGACTAGCGGGAGGGCTGGGCAAAAACATTCAGTACTTC.

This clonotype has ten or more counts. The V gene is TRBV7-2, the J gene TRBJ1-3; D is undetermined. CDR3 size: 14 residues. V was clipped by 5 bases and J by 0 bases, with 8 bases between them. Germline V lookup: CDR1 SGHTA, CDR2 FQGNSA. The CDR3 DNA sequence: TGTGCCAGCAGCCTACAGAGCTCTGGAAACACCATATATTTT. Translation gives CASSLQSSGNTIYF.

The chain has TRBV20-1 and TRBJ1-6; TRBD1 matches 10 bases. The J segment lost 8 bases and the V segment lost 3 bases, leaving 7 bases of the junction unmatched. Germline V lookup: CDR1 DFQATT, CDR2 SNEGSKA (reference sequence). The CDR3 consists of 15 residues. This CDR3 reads CSASPTGGNDSPLHF. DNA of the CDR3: TGCAGTGCTAGTCCGACAGGGGGCAACGATTCACCCCTCCACTTT.

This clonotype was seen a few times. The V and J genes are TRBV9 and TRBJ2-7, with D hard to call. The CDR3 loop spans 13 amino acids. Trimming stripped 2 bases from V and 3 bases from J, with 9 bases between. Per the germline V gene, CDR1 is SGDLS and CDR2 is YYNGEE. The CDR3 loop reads CASSVNGHYEQYF. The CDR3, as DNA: TGTGCCAGCAGCGTTAATGGGCACTACGAGCAGTACTTC. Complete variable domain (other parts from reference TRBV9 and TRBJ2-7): DSGVTQTPKHLITATGQRVTLRCSPRSGDLSVYWYQQSLDQGLQFLIQYYNGEERAKGNILERFSAQQFPDLHSELNLSSLELGDSALYFCASSVNGHYEQYFGPGTRLTVT.

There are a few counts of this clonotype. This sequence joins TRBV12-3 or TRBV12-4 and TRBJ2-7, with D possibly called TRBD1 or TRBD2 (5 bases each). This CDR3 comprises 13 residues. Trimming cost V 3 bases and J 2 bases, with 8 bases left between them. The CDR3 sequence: CASSFQGPYEQYF. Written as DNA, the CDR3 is TGTGCCAGCAGTTTCCAGGGACCCTACGAGCAGTACTTC.

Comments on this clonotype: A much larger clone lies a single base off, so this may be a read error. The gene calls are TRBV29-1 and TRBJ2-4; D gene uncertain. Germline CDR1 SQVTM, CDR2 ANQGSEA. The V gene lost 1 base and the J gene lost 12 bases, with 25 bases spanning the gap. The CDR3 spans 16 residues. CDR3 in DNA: TGCAGCGTTGAAGGGGCGCCGTCTCACCCCTTCGGCACTCAGTACTTC. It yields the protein CSVEGAPSHPFGTQYF.

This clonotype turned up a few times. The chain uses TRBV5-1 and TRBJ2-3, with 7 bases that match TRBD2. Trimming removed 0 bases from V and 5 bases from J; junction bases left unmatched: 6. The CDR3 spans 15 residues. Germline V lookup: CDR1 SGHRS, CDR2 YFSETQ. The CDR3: CASSLDTSAGDTQYF. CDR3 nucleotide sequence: TGCGCCAGCAGCTTGGATACTAGCGCAGGAGATACGCAGTATTTT.

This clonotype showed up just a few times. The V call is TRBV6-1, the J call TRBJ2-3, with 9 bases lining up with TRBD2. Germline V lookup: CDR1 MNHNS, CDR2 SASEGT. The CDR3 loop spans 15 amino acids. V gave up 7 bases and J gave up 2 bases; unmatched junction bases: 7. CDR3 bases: TGTGCCAGCACTGGAACTAGCGGGCTCACAGATACGCAGTATTTT. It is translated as CASTGTSGLTDTQYF.

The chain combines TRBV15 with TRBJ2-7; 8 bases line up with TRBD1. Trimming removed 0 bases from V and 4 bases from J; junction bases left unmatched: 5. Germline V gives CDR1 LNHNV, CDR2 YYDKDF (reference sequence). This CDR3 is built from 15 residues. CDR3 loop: CATSRDRTGLYEQYF. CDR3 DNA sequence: TGTGCCACCAGCAGAGATCGGACAGGGCTGTACGAGCAGTACTTC.

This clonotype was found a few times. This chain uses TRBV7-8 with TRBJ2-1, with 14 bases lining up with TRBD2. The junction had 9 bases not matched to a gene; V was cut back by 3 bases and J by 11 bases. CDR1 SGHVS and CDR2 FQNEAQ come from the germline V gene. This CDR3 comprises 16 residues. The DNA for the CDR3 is TGTGCCAGCAGCTTTCGGAGGACTAGCGGGGGGATTCAGCAGTTCTTC. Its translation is CASSFRRTSGGIQQFF.

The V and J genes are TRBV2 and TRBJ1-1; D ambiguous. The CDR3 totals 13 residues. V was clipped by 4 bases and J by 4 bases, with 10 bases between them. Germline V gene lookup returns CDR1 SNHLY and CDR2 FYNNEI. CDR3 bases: TGTGCCAGCAGTGTAATGGGTGGCACTGAAGCTTTCTTT. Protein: CASSVMGGTEAFF.

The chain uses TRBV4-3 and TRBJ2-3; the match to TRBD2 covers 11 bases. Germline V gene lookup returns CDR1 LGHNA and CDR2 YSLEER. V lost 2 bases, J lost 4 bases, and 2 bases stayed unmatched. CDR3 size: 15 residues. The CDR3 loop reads CASSQLLAGADTQYF. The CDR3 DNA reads TGCGCCAGCAGCCAATTACTAGCGGGAGCAGATACGCAGTATTTT.

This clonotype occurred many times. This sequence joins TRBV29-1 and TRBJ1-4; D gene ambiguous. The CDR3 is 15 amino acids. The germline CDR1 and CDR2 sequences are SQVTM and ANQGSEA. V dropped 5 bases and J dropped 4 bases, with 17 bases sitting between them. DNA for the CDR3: TGCAGCGTTTACCCCGCGCCCCCTGATAATGAAAAACTGTTTTTT. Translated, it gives CSVYPAPPDNEKLFF.

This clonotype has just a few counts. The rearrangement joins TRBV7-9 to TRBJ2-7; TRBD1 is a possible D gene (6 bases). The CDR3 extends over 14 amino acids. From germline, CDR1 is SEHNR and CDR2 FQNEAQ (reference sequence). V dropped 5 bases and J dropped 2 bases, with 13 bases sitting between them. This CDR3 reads CASSQGSSTYEQYF. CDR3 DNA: TGTGCCAGCAGCCAGGGGTCATCTACCTACGAGCAGTACTTC.

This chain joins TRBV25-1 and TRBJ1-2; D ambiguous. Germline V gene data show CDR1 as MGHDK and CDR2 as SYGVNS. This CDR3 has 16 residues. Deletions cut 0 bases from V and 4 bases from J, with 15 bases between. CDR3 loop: CASSEYSTDNFYGYTF. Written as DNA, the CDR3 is TGTGCCAGCAGTGAATATTCGACGGATAATTTCTATGGCTACACCTTC.